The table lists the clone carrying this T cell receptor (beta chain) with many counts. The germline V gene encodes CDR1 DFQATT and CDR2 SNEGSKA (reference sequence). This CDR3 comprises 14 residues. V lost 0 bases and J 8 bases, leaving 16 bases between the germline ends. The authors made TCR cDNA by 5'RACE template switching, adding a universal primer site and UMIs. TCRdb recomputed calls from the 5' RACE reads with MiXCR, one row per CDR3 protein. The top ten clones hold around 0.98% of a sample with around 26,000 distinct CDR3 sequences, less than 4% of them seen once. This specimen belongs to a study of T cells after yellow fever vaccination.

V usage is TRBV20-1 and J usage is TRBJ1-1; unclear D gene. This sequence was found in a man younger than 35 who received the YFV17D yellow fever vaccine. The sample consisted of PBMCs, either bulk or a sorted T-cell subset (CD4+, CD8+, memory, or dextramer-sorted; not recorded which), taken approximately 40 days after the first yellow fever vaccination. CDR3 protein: CSARDRSRPREAFF. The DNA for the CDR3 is TGCAGTGCTAGAGATAGGTCCAGACCCCGGGAAGCTTTCTTT.